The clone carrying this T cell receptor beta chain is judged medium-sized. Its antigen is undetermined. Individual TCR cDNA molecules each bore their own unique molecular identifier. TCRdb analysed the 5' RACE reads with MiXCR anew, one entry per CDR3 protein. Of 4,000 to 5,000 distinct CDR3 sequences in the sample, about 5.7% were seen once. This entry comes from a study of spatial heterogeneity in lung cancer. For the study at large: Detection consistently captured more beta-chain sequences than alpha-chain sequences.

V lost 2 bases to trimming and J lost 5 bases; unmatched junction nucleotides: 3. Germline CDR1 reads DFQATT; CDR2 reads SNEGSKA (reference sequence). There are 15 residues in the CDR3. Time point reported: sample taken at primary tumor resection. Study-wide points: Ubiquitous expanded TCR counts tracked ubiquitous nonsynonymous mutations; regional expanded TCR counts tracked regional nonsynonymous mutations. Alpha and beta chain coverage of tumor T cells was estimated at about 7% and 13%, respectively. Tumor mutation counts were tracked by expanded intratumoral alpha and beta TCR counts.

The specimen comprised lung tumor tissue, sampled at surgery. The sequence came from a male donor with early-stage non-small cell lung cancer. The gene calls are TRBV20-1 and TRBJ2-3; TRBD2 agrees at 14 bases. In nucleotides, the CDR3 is TGCAGTGCTAGATCCGGGACTAGCGGGGGAGATACGCAGTATTTT. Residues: CSARSGTSGGDTQYF.